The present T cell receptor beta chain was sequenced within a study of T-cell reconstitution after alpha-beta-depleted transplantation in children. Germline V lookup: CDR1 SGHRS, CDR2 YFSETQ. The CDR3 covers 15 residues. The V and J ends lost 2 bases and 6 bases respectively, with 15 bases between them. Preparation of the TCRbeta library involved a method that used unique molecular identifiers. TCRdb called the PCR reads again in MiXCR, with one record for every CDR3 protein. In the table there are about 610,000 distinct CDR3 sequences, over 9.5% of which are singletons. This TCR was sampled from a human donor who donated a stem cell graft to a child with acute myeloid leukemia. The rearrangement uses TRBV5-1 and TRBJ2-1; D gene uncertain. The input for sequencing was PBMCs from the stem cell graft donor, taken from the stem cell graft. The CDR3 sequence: CASSFSAILGNEQFF. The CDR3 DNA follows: TGCGCCAGCAGCTTCTCGGCCATTTTAGGCAATGAGCAGTTCTTC.